Included here is one T cell receptor (beta chain) sequence, with context. No cognate antigen has been identified for it. There are no base qualities to consult, and no much larger clone falls within one base. The data originate from a study of shared clonotypes between healthy human individuals (dated by TCRdb to the early 2020s). In terms of the full investigation: Three men and a couple of women, aged 18 to 49 years, made up the cohort. For each donor, three plates each were used for CD4 naive and CD4 memory, two plates were used for CD8 naive, and one plate was used for CD8 memory. Blood TCR repertoires of a handful of healthy adults were deeply sequenced to estimate repertoire size and the extent of clonotype sharing between individuals. Different laboratories and diverse techniques were used to prepare libraries and sequence TCR repertoires, to increase sequencing depth and limit assay-specific biases. Between about 0.9 and 9 billion PBMCs per donor were obtained by leukapheresis.

Using the deep immunoSEQ assay, multiplex PCR amplified TCR CDR3 regions from genomic DNA. For each cell subset, the extracted genomic DNA was distributed evenly across all wells of several immunoSEQ 96-well plates, and each plate served as one replicate. For sorted subsets, around 200 ng genomic DNA, equal to some 30,000 T cell genomes, was loaded into each replicate PCR. Purified libraries were quantified with a Qubit 3.0 fluorometer, sized on a Bioanalyzer 2100, and re-quantified with the KAPA Library Quantification kit. Every immunoSEQ 96-well plate was sequenced on a dedicated single-read 150-cycle Illumina NextSeq 550 flow cell. The authors' pipeline ran thus. Because the immunoSEQ output held only junctional sequences and lacked quality scores, the filtering could not match the filtering applied to full-length reads. Sequences were annotated with PyIR, a Python wrapper for IgBLAST v1.9, and V/J genes and CDR3 were assigned using IMGT germline references. Any read was removed if the V/J assignment was weak (E-value above 1e-6), the CDR3 was missing, or the read contained stop codons, out-of-frame junctions, or ambiguous translated residues. A V3J clonotype was defined by an identical inferred V gene, J gene, and CDR3 amino acid sequence. The percentage overlap between two repertoires was calculated by dividing the number of shared unique clonotypes by the size of the smaller repertoire. Three approaches were used to assess repertoire richness: RTK rarefaction, the Chao1 estimator, and Recon v2.1 estimates of unobserved clonotypes. For all TCRbeta clonotypes obtained by the gDNA method from a few donors, generation probabilities were computed with OLGA. The clones in this table, taken by TCRdb from immuneACCESS, are in-frame only. Not every clone is retained; where verified, under half of the shortfall comes from an unresolved V gene, and the cause of the rest is unknown. That table furnishes V, J and clone size, whereas the DNA furnished D and trimming. In all, the sample holds some 2,000,000 clones, and 90% to 97% of those were seen once. Of the sample, about 0.13% is held by the ten largest clones.

The donors were healthy, HIV-negative adults with no recently reported acute infections or vaccinations. Every donor was a Caucasian adult living in Nashville, Tennessee, USA. CD4+ T cells were enriched through magnetic negative selection, after which naive cells were positively selected on CD45RA and the remaining negative fraction served as the memory subset. After blood collection by leukapheresis, PBMCs were isolated using Ficoll-Histopaque density gradient centrifugation and then cryopreserved in the vapor phase of liquid nitrogen. Purity and quantity of every magnetically sorted T cell population were checked by analytical flow cytometry. Genomic DNA was isolated from each sorted fraction and quantified by UV absorbance on a Nanodrop 2000c. What the authors observed across the whole study: Naive subsets generally had larger estimated clonotype richness than memory subsets. Pairwise subsampling led to the expectation that sequencing depth would affect the degree of clonotype sharing among donors. Sampling was limited to blood, and TCR repertoires in tissue likely differ from TCR repertoires in blood. The genetic and exposure-history diversity represented was limited by the small number of donors. Sharing across several donors was observed for roughly 5% of naive CD4, 3% to 3.5% of naive CD8, about 2.3% of memory CD4, and about 0.39% of memory CD8 clonotypes. Higher generation probabilities were observed for clonotypes shared by all four sorted-subset donors than for non-shared clonotypes. Even with the large sequencing depth, rarefaction of the sorted-subset datasets indicated that sequencing was incomplete.

After removal of 2 bases from V and 5 bases from J, the junction retains 7 bases not matched to a gene. CDR1 SGHRS and CDR2 YFSETQ were looked up in the germline V gene. The CDR3 covers 16 residues, taking in both the cysteine and the phenylalanine. This entry keeps only the CDR3 DNA: 48 bases, framed from base 1. In this chain, TRBV5-1 is recombined with TRBJ1-4, and 9 junction bases match TRBD1. This receptor was identified in a man between 18 and 29 years old in good health. The sample was naive CD4+ T cells sorted from blood. This specimen's cell subset or site label, per the study, means: CD45RA+ positively selected. The bases are TGCGCCAGCAGCTTCTTGGAGGGACAGGGAAATGAAAAACTGTTTTTT. It codes for CASSFLEGQGNEKLFF.